The rows below give T cell receptor beta chains drawn from one sample of a study of shared clonotypes between healthy human individuals. Profiled with immunoSEQ multiplex PCR; TCRdb holds only in-frame clones, not every one. The sample comprises about 530,000 clones, 75% to 80% of which are singletons, and approximately 12% rests with the top ten. Sequencing was performed on PBMCs. The receptors come from a woman in her thirties or forties in good health. Some clones in this sample may be carry-over from other donors' samples. The CDR3 runs from the conserved cysteine through the conserved F or W. D genes are given only for firm matches. Size tells how often a clone was seen (once, few, many) or the class of an expanded clone, and some rows leave it out.

j_call v_call clone_size d_call cdr3_nt cdr3_aa
TRBJ2-5 TRBV19 NA NA TGTGCCAGTAGTAGAGACATACAAGAGACCCAGTACTTC CASSRDIQETQYF
TRBJ2-7 TRBV7-9 NA TRBD2 TGTGCCAGCAGCTTAGGGGCGGGAGTCGGCTTCGAGCAGTACTTC CASSLGAGVGFEQYF
TRBJ1-4 TRBV4-3 NA NA TGCGCCAGCAGCCAAGATACCCTCAGGCGATTTAATGAAAAACTGTTTTTT CASSQDTLRRFNEKLFF
TRBJ2-7 TRBV6-8 few NA TGTGCCAGCCCTAAACAGGGTATGTACGAGCAGTACTTC CASPKQGMYEQYF
TRBJ2-2 TRBV5-4 NA NA TGTGCCAGCAGCTTGGGGGGCACCGGGGAGCTGTTTTTT CASSLGGTGELFF
TRBJ1-4 TRBV5-8 few NA TGTGCCAGCAGCTTGGGGGCCGAACCCAGCCTTGCAACTAATGAAAAACTGTTTTTT CASSLGAEPSLATNEKLFF
TRBJ1-2 TRBV7-2 NA NA TGTGCCAGCAGTCCACAGGGCAACGCAAATGGCTACACCTTC CASSPQGNANGYTF
TRBJ2-7 TRBV5-1 NA NA TGCGCCAGCCGGGGATACGAGACCGGGTCCTATAACTCCTACGAGCAGTACTTC CASRGYETGSYNSYEQYF
TRBJ2-5 TRBV7-9 once TRBD2 TGTGCCAGCAGCCCTCTGGGGGGGGAAGAGACCCAGTACTTC CASSPLGGEETQYF
TRBJ2-6 TRBV7-3 NA NA TGTGCCAGCAGCTTAACCTCTGGGGCCAACGTCCTGACTTTC CASSLTSGANVLTF
TRBJ2-1 TRBV27 NA TRBD1 TGTGCCAGCAGTACACTCAGGGACAGGGCGGTCGAGCAGTTCTTC CASSTLRDRAVEQFF
TRBJ2-7 TRBV30 once TRBD1 TGTGCCTGGAGTGTCGGGACAGGGGCCTTTAGCTACGAGCAGTACTTC CAWSVGTGAFSYEQYF
TRBJ2-3 TRBV4-3 NA NA TGCGCCAGCAGCCAAGAAAAGCCCCCAGATACGCAGTATTTT CASSQEKPPDTQYF
TRBJ2-5 TRBV7-2 NA TRBD1 TGTGCCAGCAGCTTAGGGACAGGGGGGACCCAGTACTTC CASSLGTGGTQYF
TRBJ1-2 TRBV9 NA NA TGTGCCAGCAGCGCAGGCAGACAGCTCTATGGCTACACCTTC CASSAGRQLYGYTF
TRBJ1-5 TRBV5-4 medium-sized NA TGTGCCAGCAGCTGCGGGCGGATCGGGCCCCTTTATAGCAATCAGCCCCAGCATTTT CASSCGRIGPLYSNQPQHF
TRBJ2-1 TRBV29-1 once TRBD1 TGCAGCGGCGGACAGGGATACAATGAGCAGTTCTTC CSGGQGYNEQFF
TRBJ1-2 TRBV28 few NA TGTGCCAGCAGTTCGAGGTTGGGGGGCTACACCTTC CASSSRLGGYTF
TRBJ2-7 TRBV19 NA NA TGTGCCAGTAGTTCCACCGGGACCTCCTTATTGAACGAGCAGTACTTC CASSSTGTSLLNEQYF
TRBJ2-2 TRBV18 NA TRBD2 TGTGCCAGCTCACGGGACTACCAGGTCGGGGAGCTGTTTTTT CASSRDYQVGELFF
TRBJ1-2 TRBV27 NA NA TGTGCCAGCGTAGGTCCCGGGGATGGCTACACCTTC CASVGPGDGYTF
TRBJ2-3 TRBV25-1 NA NA TGTGCCAGCAGTGACCAGGGCACCTTCACAGATACGCAGTATTTT CASSDQGTFTDTQYF
TRBJ2-7 TRBV5-4 NA NA TGTGCCAGCAGCTTCCCGGCGGGATACGAGCAGTACTTC CASSFPAGYEQYF
TRBJ2-5 TRBV2 NA TRBD2 TGTGCCAGCGCAGGACTAGCGGAAGAGACCCAGTACTTC CASAGLAEETQYF
TRBJ2-7 TRBV28 NA TRBD2 TGTGCCAGCAGCCTAGCGGGAGGCGTTAGGGGACAGTACTTC CASSLAGGVRGQYF
TRBJ2-5 TRBV19 NA NA TGTGCCAGTAGCTCAACCACAGGGAGCCAAGAGACCCAGTACTTC CASSSTTGSQETQYF
TRBJ2-5 TRBV15 NA NA TGTGCCACCAGCAGACTCGCGGGGGCGCGGGAGACCCAGTACTTC CATSRLAGARETQYF
TRBJ2-7 TRBV27 NA TRBD1 TGTGCCAGCAGTTTAGGACAGGGGGGCTACGAGCAGTACTTC CASSLGQGGYEQYF
TRBJ1-2 TRBV27 few TRBD1 TGTGCCAGCAGCCATGACAGGGGGGATGGCTACACCTTC CASSHDRGDGYTF
TRBJ2-3 TRBV10-3 many NA TGTGCCATCAGCCGTGCCAGGGGCGGAACAGATACGCAGTATTTT CAISRARGGTDTQYF
TRBJ1-5 TRBV7-2 NA TRBD1 TGTGCCAGCAGCCCGGGACAGGCCCAGCCCCAGCATTTT CASSPGQAQPQHF
TRBJ2-7 TRBV10-2 NA NA TGCGCCAGCAGCGACCTAACCGGGACAAACCCTTACGAGCAGTACTTC CASSDLTGTNPYEQYF
TRBJ2-5 TRBV7-8 NA TRBD2 TGTGCCAGCAGGTTAGGGTGGACTAGCGCAGAGACCCAGTACTTC CASRLGWTSAETQYF
TRBJ2-2 TRBV5-5 NA TRBD2 TGTGCCAGCAGCTTGGGACTAGCGGCTGCAACCGGGGAGCTGTTTTTT CASSLGLAAATGELFF
TRBJ2-1 TRBV10-3 NA NA TGTGCCATCAGCGACCTTAGCCGGAAAGCCTACAATGAGCAGTTCTTC CAISDLSRKAYNEQFF
TRBJ2-7 TRBV5-1 NA NA TGCGCCAGCAGTTCAACCGGGACACACCCCTACGAGCAGTACTTC CASSSTGTHPYEQYF
TRBJ2-1 TRBV21-1 NA NA TGTGCCAGCAGCAAAGTAAGGAGGGACAGGGCGGCGGGCAATGAGCAGTTCTTC CASSKVRRDRAAGNEQFF
TRBJ2-5 TRBV7-9 NA NA TGTGCCAGCAGCTTAAGCGCAGAGACCCAGTACTTC CASSLSAETQYF
TRBJ2-1 TRBV29-1 NA NA TGCAGCGTTAGGCGCCTTCGTAATGAGCAGTTCTTC CSVRRLRNEQFF
TRBJ1-2 TRBV25-1 NA NA TGTGCCAGCAAGGGGATGGGGTATGGCTACACCTTC CASKGMGYGYTF
TRBJ2-1 TRBV6-4 NA TRBD2 TGTGCCAGCAGTAGGGGAGCTAGCGGGTACAATGAGCAGTTCTTC CASSRGASGYNEQFF
TRBJ2-3 TRBV9 NA TRBD2 TGTGCCAGCAGCCTCGGACTAGCGGGAGTGGCAGATACGCAGTATTTT CASSLGLAGVADTQYF
TRBJ1-2 TRBV18 NA TRBD1 TGTGCCAGCTCCTCGGGACAGGGGGCATTCGACTATGGCTACACCTTC CASSSGQGAFDYGYTF
TRBJ1-1 TRBV6-6 NA TRBD1 TGTGCCAGCAGCCGGGACAGATTTGAAGCTTTCTTT CASSRDRFEAFF
TRBJ2-5 TRBV13 NA TRBD2 TGTGCCAGCAGCTTAGGCTTATTCGGGACTACGCAAGAGACCCAGTACTTC CASSLGLFGTTQETQYF
TRBJ2-1 TRBV6-4 few TRBD2 TGTGCCAGCAGTGACTCCGCGGGAGGGTACAATGAGCAGTTCTTC CASSDSAGGYNEQFF
TRBJ2-5 TRBV5-4 NA TRBD2 TGTGCCAGCAGCTTGGGGACTAGCGGGGTTCAAGAGACCCAGTACTTC CASSLGTSGVQETQYF
TRBJ2-3 TRBV28 NA NA TGTGCCAGCAGTTTCCCCCGTGAGGCTGTGCAGTATTTT CASSFPREAVQYF
TRBJ2-1 TRBV29-1 NA TRBD2 TGCAGCGTGCAGACTAGCGGGAGGCTCGATGAGCAGTTCTTC CSVQTSGRLDEQFF
TRBJ2-2 TRBV18 once NA TGTGCCAGCTCACACGACCGCACCGGGGAGCTGTTTTTT CASSHDRTGELFF
TRBJ2-7 TRBV9 NA NA TGTGCCAGCAGCGTAGGTGGTAGCGGCTCCTACGAGCAGTACTTC CASSVGGSGSYEQYF